The sequence of this T cell receptor (beta chain) was determined in a study of OX40 agonist ivuxolimab in advanced cancers. Study-wide context: Patient treatment consisted of intravenous ivuxolimab administration every 2 weeks at 0.01 to 10 mg/kg.

The method was immunoSEQ multiplex PCR; TCRdb's version includes in-frame clones alone and lacks a portion of them. The data show about 58,000 clones, about 88% seen once. V was trimmed by 4 bases and J by 6 bases, leaving 9 bases between them. There are 12 residues in the CDR3. CDR1 is GTSNPN, CDR2 SVGIG, per germline (reference sequence). V and J are TRBV30 and TRBJ2-2; D ambiguous. The source is an adult with an advanced solid tumor such as melanoma, head and neck, liver or kidney cancer. This specimen was CD4+ or CD8+ T cells sorted from blood, taken in a trial of the OX40 agonist ivuxolimab. The CDR3 bases are TGTGCCTGGACCTCCCCGTCCGGGGAGCTGTTTTTT. Translated: CAWTSPSGELFF.